This T cell receptor beta chain is from a study of CD8+CD57+ T cells in acquired aplastic anemia. Study-level information: Sorting CD4+ and CD8+ cells gave DNA averaging approximately 3 ug. Study-level results: CD8+ Simpson's diversity did not differ significantly between patients and controls. It was found that some 30 CD8+ CDR3 sequences were shared between patients and controls.

Template material for TCR beta VDJ and CDR3 profiling consisted of genomic DNA. TCRdb processed the reads anew with MiXCR; each CDR3 protein has one entry. The sample holds a few hundred thousand distinct CDR3 sequences; under 60% are singletons and the top ten take 1% to 1.5%. This clonotype was recorded only once. Its antigen remains unknown. Sequence at one end of the junction differs from germline and may be a read error. This CDR3 comprises 12 residues. Germline V gene sequence: CDR1 MNHNS, CDR2 SASEGT. Selection for sequencing was limited to patients who had shown CD8+CD57+ cell expansion by flow cytometry.

Material: sorted CD4+, CD8+, or CD8+CD57+ T cells (not recorded which) from PBMCs. The chain joins TRBV6-1 to TRBJ1-1, with D possibly matching TRBD1 (5 bases). The TCR originated in a human donor with aplastic anemia. In DNA form, the CDR3 reads TGTGCCAGCAGTGAGTCGGGACCCTTCAAGGTCTTT. Translated, it gives CASSESGPFKVF.